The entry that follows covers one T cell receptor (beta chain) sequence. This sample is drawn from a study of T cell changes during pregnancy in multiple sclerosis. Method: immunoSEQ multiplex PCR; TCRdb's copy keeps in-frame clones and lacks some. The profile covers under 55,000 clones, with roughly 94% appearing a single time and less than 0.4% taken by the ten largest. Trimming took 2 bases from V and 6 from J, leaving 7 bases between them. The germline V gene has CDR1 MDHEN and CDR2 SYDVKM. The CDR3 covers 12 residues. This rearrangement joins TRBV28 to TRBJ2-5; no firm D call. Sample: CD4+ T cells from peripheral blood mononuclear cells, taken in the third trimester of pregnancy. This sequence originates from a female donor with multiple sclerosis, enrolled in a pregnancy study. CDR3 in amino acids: CASSLGGKTQYF. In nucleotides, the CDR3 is TGTGCCAGCAGTTTAGGCGGTAAGACCCAGTACTTC. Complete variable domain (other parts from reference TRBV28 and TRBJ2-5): DVKVTQSSRYLVKRTGEKVFLECVQDMDHENMFWYRQDPGLGLRLIYFSYDVKMKEKGDIPEGYSVSREKKERFSLILESASTNQTSMYLCASSLGGKTQYFGPGTRLLVL.